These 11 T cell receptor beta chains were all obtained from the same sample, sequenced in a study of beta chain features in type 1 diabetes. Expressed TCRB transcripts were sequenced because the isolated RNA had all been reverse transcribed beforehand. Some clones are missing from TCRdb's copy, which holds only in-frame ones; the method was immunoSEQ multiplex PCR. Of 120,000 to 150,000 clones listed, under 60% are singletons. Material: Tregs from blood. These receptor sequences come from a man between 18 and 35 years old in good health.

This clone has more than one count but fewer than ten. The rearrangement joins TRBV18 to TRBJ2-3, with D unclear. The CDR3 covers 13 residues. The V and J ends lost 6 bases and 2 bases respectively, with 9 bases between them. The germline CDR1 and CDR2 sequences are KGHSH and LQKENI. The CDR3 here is CASSSAATDTQYF. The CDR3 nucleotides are TGTGCCAGCTCCTCTGCGGCCACAGATACGCAGTATTTT.

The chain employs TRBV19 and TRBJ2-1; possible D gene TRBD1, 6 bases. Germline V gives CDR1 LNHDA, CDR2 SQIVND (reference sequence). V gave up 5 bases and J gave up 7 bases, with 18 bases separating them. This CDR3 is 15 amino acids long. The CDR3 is CASSPRTDPSNEQFF. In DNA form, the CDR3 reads TGTGCCAGTAGTCCTCGGACAGACCCCTCTAATGAGCAGTTCTTC.

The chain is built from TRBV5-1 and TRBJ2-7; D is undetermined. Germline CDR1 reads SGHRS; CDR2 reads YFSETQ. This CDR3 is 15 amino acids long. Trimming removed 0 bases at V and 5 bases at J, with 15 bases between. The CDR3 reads CASSLVGRDFDEQYF. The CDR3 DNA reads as TGCGCCAGCAGCTTGGTAGGCAGAGACTTCGACGAGCAGTACTTC. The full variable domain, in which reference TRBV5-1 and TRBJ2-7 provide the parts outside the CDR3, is KAGVTQTPRYLIKTRGQQVTLSCSPISGHRSVSWYQQTPGQGLQFLFEYFSETQRNKGNFPGRFSGRQFSNSRSEMNVSTLELGDSALYLCASSLVGRDFDEQYFGPGTRLTVT.

The CDR3 DNA reads TGTGCCAGCATTAGGAACACTGAAGCTTTCTTT. This encodes CASIRNTEAFF. This chain uses TRBV7-9 with TRBJ1-1, with D hard to call. V lost 7 bases and J 1 base, leaving 4 bases between the germline ends. This CDR3 is 11 amino acids long. Germline CDR1 reads SEHNR; CDR2 reads FQNEAQ (reference sequence).

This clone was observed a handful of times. CDR3 residues: CASSPRGTGINYEQYF. The CDR3 DNA follows: TGTGCCAGCAGCCCGCGAGGGACAGGGATAAATTACGAGCAGTACTTC. The chain uses TRBV7-2 and TRBJ2-7, with 9 bases lining up with TRBD1. Per the germline V gene, CDR1 is SGHTA and CDR2 is FQGNSA. This CDR3 has 16 amino acids. With V trimmed by 5 bases and J by 4 bases, 12 bases remained unmatched. Drawing the rest from reference TRBV7-2 and TRBJ2-7, the complete variable domain is GAGVSQSPSNKVTEKGKDVELRCDPISGHTALYWYRQSLGQGLEFLIYFQGNSAPDKSGLPSDRFSAERTGGSVSTLTIQRTQQEDSAVYLCASSPRGTGINYEQYFGPGTRLTVT.

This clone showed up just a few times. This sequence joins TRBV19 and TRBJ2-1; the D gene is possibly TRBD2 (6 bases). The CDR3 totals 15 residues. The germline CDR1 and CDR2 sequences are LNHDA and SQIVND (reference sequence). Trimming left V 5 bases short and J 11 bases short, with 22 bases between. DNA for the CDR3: TGTGCCAGTAGTTTATCGGGAGTGCGAAAGCCCAAGCAGTTCTTC. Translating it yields CASSLSGVRKPKQFF.

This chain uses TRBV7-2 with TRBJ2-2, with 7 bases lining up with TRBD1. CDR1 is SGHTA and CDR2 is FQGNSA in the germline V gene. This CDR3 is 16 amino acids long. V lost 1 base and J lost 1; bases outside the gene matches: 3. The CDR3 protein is CASSLVAGGNTGELFF. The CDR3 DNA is TGTGCCAGCAGCTTAGTCGCAGGGGGGAACACCGGGGAGCTGTTTTTT. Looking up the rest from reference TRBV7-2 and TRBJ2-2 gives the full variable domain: GAGVSQSPSNKVTEKGKDVELRCDPISGHTALYWYRQSLGQGLEFLIYFQGNSAPDKSGLPSDRFSAERTGGSVSTLTIQRTQQEDSAVYLCASSLVAGGNTGELFFGEGSRLTVL.

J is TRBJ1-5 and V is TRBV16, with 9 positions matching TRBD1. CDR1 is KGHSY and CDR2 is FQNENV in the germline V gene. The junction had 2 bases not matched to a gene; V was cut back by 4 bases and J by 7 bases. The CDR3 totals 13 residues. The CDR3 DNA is TGTGCCAGCAGCCCGGGACAGGGCCAGCCCCAGCATTTT. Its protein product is CASSPGQGQPQHF.

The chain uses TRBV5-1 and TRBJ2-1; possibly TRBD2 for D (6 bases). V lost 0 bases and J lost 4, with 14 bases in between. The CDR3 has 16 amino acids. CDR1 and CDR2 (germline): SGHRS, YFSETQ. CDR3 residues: CASSLAAGTFYNEQFF. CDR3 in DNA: TGCGCCAGCAGCTTGGCCGCCGGGACTTTTTACAATGAGCAGTTCTTC. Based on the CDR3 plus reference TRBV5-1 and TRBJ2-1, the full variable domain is KAGVTQTPRYLIKTRGQQVTLSCSPISGHRSVSWYQQTPGQGLQFLFEYFSETQRNKGNFPGRFSGRQFSNSRSEMNVSTLELGDSALYLCASSLAAGTFYNEQFFGPGTRLTVL.

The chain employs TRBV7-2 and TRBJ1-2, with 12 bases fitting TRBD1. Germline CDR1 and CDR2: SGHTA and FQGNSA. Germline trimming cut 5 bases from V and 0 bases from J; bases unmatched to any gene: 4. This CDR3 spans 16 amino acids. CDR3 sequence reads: CASSGTGGTTNYGYTF. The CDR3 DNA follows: TGTGCCAGCAGCGGGACAGGGGGCACAACTAACTATGGCTACACCTTC.

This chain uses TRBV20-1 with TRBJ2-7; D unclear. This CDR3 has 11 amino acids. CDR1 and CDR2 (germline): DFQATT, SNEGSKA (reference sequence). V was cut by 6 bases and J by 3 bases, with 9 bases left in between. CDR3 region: CSADTFYEQYF. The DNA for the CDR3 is TGCAGTGCAGACACCTTCTACGAGCAGTACTTC.